This paragraph covers one T cell receptor (beta chain) sequence. Its binding antigen is unknown. Within one base of it there is no much larger clone, and no base qualities were kept. These data originate in a study of shared clonotypes between healthy human individuals (dated by TCRdb to 2019 to 2021). A note on the overall study: Three men and a couple of women, aged 18 to 49 years, made up the cohort. For each donor, three plates each were used for CD4 naive and CD4 memory, two plates were used for CD8 naive, and one plate was used for CD8 memory. The study deeply sequenced blood TCR repertoires of five healthy adults to estimate repertoire size and the extent of clonotype sharing between individuals. To increase sequencing depth and limit assay-specific biases, different laboratories used diverse techniques to prepare libraries and sequence TCR repertoires. Leukapheresis yielded between about 0.9 and 9.5 billion PBMCs per donor.

In the germline V gene (reference sequence), CDR1 corresponds to WNHNN and CDR2 to SYGVQD. V lost 10 bases and J lost 1 base; the stretch between them is 16 bases long. The CDR3 contains 15 residues, cysteine and phenylalanine counted. Only CDR3 DNA is held: 45 bases, read in frame from base 1. For the CD8 naive samples, CD45RO-negative cells were positively selected for CCR7, yielding a CD45RA+CCR7+ population from which TemRA cells were excluded. Healthy HIV-negative adults with no recently reported acute infections or vaccinations were included as donors. Every donor was a Caucasian adult living in Nashville, Tennessee, USA. After blood collection by leukapheresis, PBMCs were isolated using Ficoll-Histopaque density gradient centrifugation and then cryopreserved in the vapor phase of liquid nitrogen. Analytical flow cytometry was used to check the purity and quantity of each magnetically sorted T cell population. Genomic DNA was isolated from each sorted fraction and quantified by UV absorbance on a Nanodrop 2000c.

Using the deep immunoSEQ assay, TCR CDR3 regions were amplified from genomic DNA by multiplex PCR. Extracted genomic DNA from each cell subset was spread evenly across all wells of several immunoSEQ 96-well plates, with each plate serving as a replicate. For sorted subsets, 150 to 250 ng genomic DNA, equal to about 30,000 T cell genomes, was loaded into each replicate PCR. Purified libraries were measured with a Qubit 3.0 fluorometer, size-checked on a Bioanalyzer 2100, and measured again with the KAPA Library Quantification kit. Each immunoSEQ 96-well plate was sequenced on its own single-read 150-cycle Illumina NextSeq 550 flow cell. For the original study's pipeline: Because the immunoSEQ output held only junctional sequences and lacked quality scores, the filtering could not match the filtering applied to full-length reads. To assign V/J genes and CDR3, sequences were annotated against IMGT germline references using PyIR, a Python wrapper for IgBLAST v1.9. Any read was removed if the V/J assignment was weak (E-value above 1e-6), the CDR3 was missing, or the read contained stop codons, out-of-frame junctions, or ambiguous translated residues. V3J clonotypes were defined as sequences sharing an identical inferred V gene, J gene, and CDR3 amino acid sequence. Percentage overlap between repertoires was calculated by dividing the number of shared unique clonotypes by the size of the smaller repertoire. Three approaches were used to assess repertoire richness: RTK rarefaction, the Chao1 estimator, and Recon v2.1 estimates of unobserved clonotypes. For all TCRbeta clonotypes obtained by the gDNA method from a handful of donors, generation probabilities were computed with OLGA. Not all clones reach the TCRdb copy of this immuneACCESS table, which keeps in-frame sequences only. Checked studies attribute under half of the gap to unresolved V genes and leave the rest unexplained. V and J calls and clone size are copied from that table; D and trimming were computed from the DNA. The sample table lists approximately 2,000,000 clones, about 94% of them with a count of one. The top ten clones comprise approximately 1.7% of the sample.

Here is what the overall study found, with its caveats: Compared with non-shared clonotypes, clonotypes shared by all four sorted-subset donors had higher generation probabilities. Larger estimated clonotype richness was generally found for naive subsets than for memory subsets. Based on pairwise subsampling, the degree of clonotype sharing among donors was expected to be affected by sequencing depth. When several donors were compared, the shared fraction of clonotypes was 5% to 6.5% for naive CD4, more than 3% for naive CD8, 2.3% for memory CD4, and 0.35% to 0.5% for memory CD8. Because the study included only a small number of donors, the genetic and exposure-history diversity represented was limited. Even with the large sequencing depth, rarefaction of the sorted-subset datasets indicated that sequencing was incomplete. Only blood was sampled, and tissue TCR repertoires likely differ from those in blood.

The clonotype originates from a man between 18 and 29 years old in good health. Some clones in this sample may be carry-over from other donors' samples. The V and J segments used are TRBV10-1 and TRBJ2-2; a tentative D match to TRBD1 spans 5 bases. Sequenced material: naive CD8+ T cells from PBMCs. The cell subset or site tag for this specimen amounts to: CD45RA+CCR7+. The sequenced DNA: TGCGCCACCTCTTCTTTCCAGGGGAACACCGGGGAGCTGTTTTTT. Translated, it gives CATSSFQGNTGELFF.